The 25 T cell receptor beta chains below were found in one sample sequenced in a study of shared clonotypes between healthy human individuals. The assay was immunoSEQ multiplex PCR, and TCRdb's table has in-frame clones only and misses some. The repertoire holds about half a million clones, with 75% to 85% as singletons. Sequenced sample: PBMCs. The receptor set was obtained from a woman aged 40 to 50 in good health. Some clones in this sample may be carry-over from other donors' samples.

V gene TRBV6-5 combines with J gene TRBJ1-1; 7 bases match TRBD1. V gave up 2 bases and J gave up 3 bases; unmatched junction bases: 3. The V gene's germline CDR1 is MNHEY and CDR2 SVGAGI. The CDR3 runs 14 residues. CDR3: CASSYQGVYTEAFF. In DNA form, the CDR3 reads TGTGCCAGCAGTTACCAGGGGGTTTACACTGAAGCTTTCTTT.

V is TRBV11-1 and J is TRBJ2-7; 9 bases fit TRBD2. The CDR3 covers 15 residues. J gave up 2 bases and V 3 bases, and 5 bases lay outside the gene matches. The germline V gene encodes CDR1 SGHAT and CDR2 FQDESV (reference sequence). CDR3 in amino acids: CASSFELAGTYEQYF. CDR3 nucleotide sequence: TGTGCCAGCAGCTTTGAACTAGCGGGTACCTACGAGCAGTACTTC.

The V and J genes are TRBV28 and TRBJ1-2; 7 nucleotides agree with TRBD1. Germline trimming cut 5 bases from V and 5 bases from J; bases unmatched to any gene: 11. This CDR3 is 15 amino acids long. CDR1 MDHEN and CDR2 SYDVKM come from the germline V gene. DNA of the CDR3: TGTGCCAGCAGTGCTACAGGGGCAGTTCGGTATGGCTACACCTTC. As protein: CASSATGAVRYGYTF.

The chain is built from TRBV7-8 and TRBJ1-1; D uncertain. Between the trimmed V and J ends, which lost 0 bases and 1 base, there was a span of 12 bases. This CDR3 region has 16 residues. Germline V CDR1 and CDR2: SGHVS, FQNEAQ. Written as DNA, the CDR3 is TGTGCCAGCAGCTTAGCCCCGGGGTCGACGAACACTGAAGCTTTCTTT. Translating it yields CASSLAPGSTNTEAFF.

This sequence joins TRBV9 and TRBJ2-1; 8 bases map to TRBD2. Germline V gives CDR1 SGDLS, CDR2 YYNGEE. The CDR3 spans 15 residues. Trimming at V came to 2 bases and at J to 0 bases, leaving 1 base not matched to a gene. CDR3: CASSVGGDSYNEQFF. The CDR3 DNA sequence: TGTGCCAGCAGCGTCGGGGGGGACTCCTACAATGAGCAGTTCTTC.

The CDR3 DNA is TGTGCCAGCAGCGCCGCGGGACAGTCCTACAATGAGCAGTTCTTC. Translation: CASSAAGQSYNEQFF. V is TRBV9 and J is TRBJ2-1, with a tentative D call TRBD1 (7 bases). The CDR3 extends over 15 amino acids. Germline V lookup: CDR1 SGDLS, CDR2 YYNGEE. The germline V and J ends were trimmed by 3 bases and 1 base, with 11 bases remaining between them.

The genes are TRBV5-1 and TRBJ2-3; 7 bases agree with TRBD2. The trim removed 4 bases at V and 1 base at J, leaving 15 bases unmatched. The CDR3 runs 18 residues. Germline V CDR1 and CDR2: SGHRS, YFSETQ. CDR3 sequence reads: CASSLQGTSVGGTDTQYF. The CDR3 coding sequence is TGCGCCAGCAGCCTCCAGGGAACTAGCGTCGGAGGCACAGATACGCAGTATTTT.

The rearrangement uses TRBV5-4 and TRBJ1-1; no definite D call. The CDR3 extends over 15 amino acids. In germline, CDR1 is SGHNT, CDR2 YYREEE (reference sequence). Between the trimmed V and J ends, which lost 0 bases and 4 bases, there was a span of 13 bases. In DNA form, the CDR3 reads TGTGCCAGCAGCTTGGGTGGGCAGTCTATCACTGAAGCTTTCTTT. As protein: CASSLGGQSITEAFF. Together with reference TRBV5-4 and TRBJ1-1, the CDR3 gives the full variable domain: ETGVTQSPTHLIKTRGQQVTLRCSSQSGHNTVSWYQQALGQGPQFIFQYYREEENGRGNFPPRFSGLQFPNYSSELNVNALELDDSALYLCASSLGGQSITEAFFGQGTRLTVV.

The chain uses TRBV5-4 and TRBJ1-1; 10 bases fit TRBD1. Germline V gene sequence: CDR1 SGHNT, CDR2 YYREEE (reference sequence). The CDR3 is made up of 14 amino acids. With 3 bases clipped from V and 5 bases from J, the junction kept 4 bases outside the gene matches. This chain's CDR3 is CASSSWDRGTEAFF. In DNA form, the CDR3 reads TGTGCCAGCAGCTCATGGGACAGGGGAACTGAAGCTTTCTTT.

This clone showed up just a few times. The chain uses TRBV10-3 and TRBJ2-1, with 13 positions matching TRBD2. Germline assignment: CDR1 ENHRY and CDR2 SYGVKD. The CDR3 has 16 amino acids. Trimming removed 2 bases from V and 4 bases from J; junction bases left unmatched: 2. In DNA form, the CDR3 reads TGTGCCATCAGTGAGACGGGACTAGCGGGGTACAATGAGCAGTTCTTC. This translates into CAISETGLAGYNEQFF.

The rearrangement uses TRBV4-1 and TRBJ1-5; 9 bases agree with TRBD1. Germline values: CDR1 MGHRA, CDR2 YSYEKL. CDR3 length: 16 residues. Trimming cost V 2 bases and J 6 bases; bases outside gene matches: 8. This CDR3 reads CASSQQDRGLGQPQHF. DNA for the CDR3: TGCGCCAGCAGCCAACAGGACAGGGGCCTCGGTCAGCCCCAGCATTTT.

V is TRBV2 and J is TRBJ2-1; TRBD1 is a possible D gene (5 bases). Germline CDR1 reads SNHLY; CDR2 reads FYNNEI. The length of the CDR3 is 12 residues. The V gene lost 6 bases and the J gene lost 5 bases, with 8 bases spanning the gap. The CDR3 DNA sequence: TGTGCCAGCAGAACGGACAACAATGAGCAGTTCTTC. Translated: CASRTDNNEQFF.

The chain joins TRBV29-1 to TRBJ2-3; D tentatively fits TRBD1 or TRBD2 (6 bases each). V lost 1 base, J lost 0 bases, and 14 bases lay in between. Per germline, CDR1 SQVTM and CDR2 ANQGSEA. The CDR3 consists of 16 residues. The CDR3 DNA sequence: TGCAGCGTTGAAGTAGGGGGGACCCCTAGCACAGATACGCAGTATTTT. Translation gives CSVEVGGTPSTDTQYF.

The V call is TRBV30, the J call TRBJ2-7; D possibly matches TRBD1 or TRBD2 (7 bases each). The V and J ends lost 4 bases and 6 bases respectively, with 19 bases between them. This CDR3 has 14 amino acids. Germline V gene lookup returns CDR1 GTSNPN and CDR2 SVGIG (reference sequence). This CDR3 reads CAWTTGRGPSEQYF. The CDR3 DNA follows: TGTGCCTGGACCACGGGGAGGGGGCCCTCCGAGCAGTACTTC.

V usage is TRBV7-7 and J usage is TRBJ1-1; D gene ambiguous. Germline V gives CDR1 SSHAT, CDR2 FNYEAQ (reference sequence). Trimming shortened V by 5 bases and J by 0 bases, and 7 bases separated the two germline ends. This CDR3 comprises 13 residues. CDR3 amino acids: CASSKSMNTEAFF. Written as DNA, the CDR3 is TGTGCCAGCAGCAAATCCATGAACACTGAAGCTTTCTTT.

J is TRBJ1-4 and V is TRBV5-1, with D perhaps TRBD1 (5 bases). Germline CDR1 SGHRS, CDR2 YFSETQ. Deletions cut 4 bases from V and 7 bases from J, with 14 bases between. The CDR3 covers 14 residues. The CDR3 loop reads CASSLGRVGEKLFF. Here the CDR3 DNA reads TGCGCCAGCAGCCTGGGACGGGTGGGTGAAAAACTGTTTTTT.

The chain is built from TRBV30 and TRBJ2-4; 9 positions agree with TRBD1. The V and J ends lost 2 bases and 11 bases, in that order; junction bases with no gene match: 7. There are 13 residues in the CDR3. Germline assignment: CDR1 GTSNPN and CDR2 SVGIG (reference sequence). The CDR3 region has the DNA TGTGCCTGGAGTATAACAGGGGGCATGCTTCAGTACTTC. Residues: CAWSITGGMLQYF.

The chain combines TRBV13 with TRBJ2-1; 12 positions agree with TRBD2. CDR1 and CDR2 from the germline V gene are PRHDT and FYEKMQ (reference sequence). V gave up 2 bases and J gave up 1 base; unmatched junction bases: 3. CDR3 length: 17 residues. CDR3 sequence: CASSLSSGRVSYNEQFF. The CDR3 DNA follows: TGTGCCAGCAGCTTATCTAGCGGGAGGGTGTCCTACAATGAGCAGTTCTTC. The variable domain in full, with the rest retrieved from reference TRBV13 and TRBJ2-1, is AAGVIQSPRHLIKEKRETATLKCYPIPRHDTVYWYQQGPGQDPQFLISFYEKMQSDKGSIPDRFSAQQFSDYHSELNMSSLELGDSALYFCASSLSSGRVSYNEQFFGPGTRLTVL.

This clone has a handful of counts. This sequence joins TRBV7-8 and TRBJ2-2; TRBD2 matches at 10 bases. V was clipped by 5 bases and J by 7 bases; unmatched bases: 13. Germline CDR1 SGHVS, CDR2 FQNEAQ. The CDR3 covers 17 residues. The chain's CDR3 is CASSLALAGDSRGELFF. CDR3 DNA sequence: TGTGCCAGCAGCCTGGCGCTAGCGGGAGACTCTCGCGGGGAGCTGTTTTTT.

This rearrangement joins TRBV9 to TRBJ2-7; the match to TRBD2 covers 7 bases. The germline V gene encodes CDR1 SGDLS and CDR2 YYNGEE. This CDR3 has 15 amino acids. V shed 0 bases and J 4 bases; nucleotides not matched to a gene: 7. The CDR3, as DNA: TGTGCCAGCAGCGTAGGGGAGGGGATCGGTTACGAGCAGTACTTC. Translating gives CASSVGEGIGYEQYF.

The chain joins TRBV6-1 to TRBJ1-4; D ambiguous. Per the germline V gene, CDR1 is MNHNS and CDR2 is SASEGT. This CDR3 has 14 residues. The germline V and J ends were trimmed by 6 bases and 5 bases, with 13 bases remaining between them. CDR3: CASSSPGSNEKLFF. CDR3 nucleotides: TGTGCCAGCAGCTCCCCGGGGAGCAATGAAAAACTGTTTTTT.

This chain joins TRBV7-9 and TRBJ1-4; maybe TRBD1 (5 bases). Trimming removed 4 bases at V and 10 bases at J, with 16 bases between. The CDR3 spans 14 residues. The V gene's germline CDR1 is SEHNR and CDR2 FQNEAQ (reference sequence). CDR3 DNA: TGTGCCAGCAGCTCCGGGACCAAAAACGGAAAACTGTTTTTT. Residues: CASSSGTKNGKLFF.

The chain joins TRBV7-8 to TRBJ2-2, with 9 nucleotides matching TRBD1. CDR1 and CDR2 from the germline V gene are SGHVS and FQNEAQ. The CDR3 sequence is 15 residues long. The V gene end was trimmed by 3 bases and the J gene end by 7 bases; junction bases not matched to a gene: 6. CDR3 in amino acids: CASSLGTGRSGELFF. The CDR3 DNA reads as TGTGCCAGCAGCTTGGGGACAGGGAGAAGCGGGGAGCTGTTTTTT.

The V gene is TRBV19, the J gene TRBJ1-1; tentative D call: TRBD1 (5 bases). Germline lookup yields CDR1 LNHDA and CDR2 SQIVND (reference sequence). This CDR3 is 14 amino acids long. The V and J ends lost 1 base and 5 bases respectively, with 11 bases between them. CDR3 in amino acids: CASSIAGGRTEAFF. The CDR3 coding sequence is TGTGCCAGTAGTATAGCGGGGGGGAGAACTGAAGCTTTCTTT.

The J gene is TRBJ1-5, the V gene TRBV28; D uncertain. Per the germline V gene, CDR1 is MDHEN and CDR2 is SYDVKM. Trimming removed 6 bases from V and 7 bases from J, with 13 bases in between. This CDR3 is 13 amino acids long. For the CDR3, the DNA is TGTGCCAGCAGCAGCCCTATCGGCCAGCCCCAGCATTTT. Translation: CASSSPIGQPQHF.